This entry is about one TCR beta chain. Its target is unknown. The data derive from a study of CD8+CD57+ T cells in acquired aplastic anemia. The germline V gene has CDR1 DFQATT and CDR2 SNEGSKA (reference sequence). V lost 4 bases and J lost 5; bases outside the gene matches: 4. The CDR3 runs to 13 residues. TCR beta VDJ and CDR3 profiling used genomic DNA as template. TCRdb independently ran MiXCR on the reads; one entry per CDR3 protein. Among some 290,000 distinct CDR3 sequences listed, around 60% were seen once. Whole-study results and caveats: Patients and controls were found to share around 30 CD8+ CDR3 sequences.

The sequence came from a human donor with severe aplastic anemia or a healthy control (not recorded which). V gene TRBV20-1 combines with J gene TRBJ1-1; 10 bases fit TRBD1. Sample: sorted CD4+, CD8+, or CD8+CD57+ T cells (not recorded which) from PBMCs. In DNA form, the CDR3 reads TGCAGTGCTACGAGGACAGGGGGTACTGAAGCTTTCTTT. Translated, it gives CSATRTGGTEAFF.